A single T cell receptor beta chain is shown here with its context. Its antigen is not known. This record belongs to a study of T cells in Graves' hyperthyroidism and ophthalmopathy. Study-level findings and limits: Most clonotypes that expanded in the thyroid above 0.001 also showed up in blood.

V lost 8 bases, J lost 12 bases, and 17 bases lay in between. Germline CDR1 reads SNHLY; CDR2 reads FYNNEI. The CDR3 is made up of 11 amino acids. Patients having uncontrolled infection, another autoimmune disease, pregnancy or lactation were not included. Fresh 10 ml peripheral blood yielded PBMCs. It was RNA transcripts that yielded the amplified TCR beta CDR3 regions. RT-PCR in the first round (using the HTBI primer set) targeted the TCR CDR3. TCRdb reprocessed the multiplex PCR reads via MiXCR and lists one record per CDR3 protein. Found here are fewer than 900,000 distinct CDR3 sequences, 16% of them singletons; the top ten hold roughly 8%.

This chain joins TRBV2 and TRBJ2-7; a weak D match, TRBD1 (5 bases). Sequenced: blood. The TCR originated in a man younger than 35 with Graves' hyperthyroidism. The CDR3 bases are TGTGCCAGCTCGGCCCCAGCCGACAGGTACTTC. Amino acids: CASSAPADRYF.